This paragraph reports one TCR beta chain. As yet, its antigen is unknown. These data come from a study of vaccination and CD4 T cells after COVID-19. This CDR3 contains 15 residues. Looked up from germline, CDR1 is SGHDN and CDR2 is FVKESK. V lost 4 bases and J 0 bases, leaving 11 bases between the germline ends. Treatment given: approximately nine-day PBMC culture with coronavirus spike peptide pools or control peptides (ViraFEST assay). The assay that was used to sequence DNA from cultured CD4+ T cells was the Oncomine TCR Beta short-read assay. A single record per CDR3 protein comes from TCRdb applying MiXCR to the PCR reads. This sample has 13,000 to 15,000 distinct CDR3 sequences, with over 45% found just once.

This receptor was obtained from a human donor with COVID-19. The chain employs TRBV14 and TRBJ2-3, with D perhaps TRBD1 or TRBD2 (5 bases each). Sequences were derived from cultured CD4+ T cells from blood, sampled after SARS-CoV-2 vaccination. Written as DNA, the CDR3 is TGTGCCAGCAGCCTCCGGGGCCCGAGCACAGATACGCAGTATTTT. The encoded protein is CASSLRGPSTDTQYF. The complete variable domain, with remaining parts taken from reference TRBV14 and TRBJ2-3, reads EAGVTQFPSHSVIEKGQTVTLRCDPISGHDNLYWYRRVMGKEIKFLLHFVKESKQDESGMPNNRFLAERTGGTYSTLKVQPAELEDSGVYFCASSLRGPSTDTQYFGPGTRLTVL.